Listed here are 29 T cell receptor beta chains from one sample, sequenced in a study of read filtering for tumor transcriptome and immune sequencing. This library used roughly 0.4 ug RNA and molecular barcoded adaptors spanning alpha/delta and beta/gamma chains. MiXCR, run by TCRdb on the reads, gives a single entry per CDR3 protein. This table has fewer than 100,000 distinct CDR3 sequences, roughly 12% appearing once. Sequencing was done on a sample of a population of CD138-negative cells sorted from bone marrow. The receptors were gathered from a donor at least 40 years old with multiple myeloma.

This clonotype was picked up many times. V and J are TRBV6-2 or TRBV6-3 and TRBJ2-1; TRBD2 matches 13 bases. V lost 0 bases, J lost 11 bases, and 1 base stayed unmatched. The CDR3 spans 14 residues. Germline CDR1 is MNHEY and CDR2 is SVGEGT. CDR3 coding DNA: TGTGCCAGCAGTTACTCGACTAGCGGGAGGCAGCAGTTCTTC. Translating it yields CASSYSTSGRQQFF.

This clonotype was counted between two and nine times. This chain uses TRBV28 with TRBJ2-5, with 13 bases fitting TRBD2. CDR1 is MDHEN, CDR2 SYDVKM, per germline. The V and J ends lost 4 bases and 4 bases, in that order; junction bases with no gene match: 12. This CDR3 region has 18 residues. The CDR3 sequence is CASSSRSSGLAGTETQYF. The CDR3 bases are TGTGCCAGCAGTTCGAGATCATCGGGACTAGCGGGAACAGAGACCCAGTACTTC.

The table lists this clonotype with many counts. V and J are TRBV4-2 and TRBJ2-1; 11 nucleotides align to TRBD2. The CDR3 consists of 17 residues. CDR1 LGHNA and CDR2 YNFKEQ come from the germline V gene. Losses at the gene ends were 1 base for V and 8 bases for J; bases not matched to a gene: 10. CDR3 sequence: CASSQALTSGSVYEQFF. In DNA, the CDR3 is TGTGCCAGCAGCCAAGCGTTAACTAGCGGGAGTGTCTATGAGCAGTTCTTC.

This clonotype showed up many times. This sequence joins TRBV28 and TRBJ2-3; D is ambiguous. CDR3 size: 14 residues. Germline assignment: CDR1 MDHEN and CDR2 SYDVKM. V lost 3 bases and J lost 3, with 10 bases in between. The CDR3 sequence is CASSFETETDTQYF. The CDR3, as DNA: TGTGCCAGCAGTTTTGAGACGGAGACAGATACGCAGTATTTT.

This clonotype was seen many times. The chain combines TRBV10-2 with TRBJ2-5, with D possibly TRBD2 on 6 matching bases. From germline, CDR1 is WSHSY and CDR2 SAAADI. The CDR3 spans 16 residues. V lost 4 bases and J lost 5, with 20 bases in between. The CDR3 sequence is CASSGARTTRGETQYF. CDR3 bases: TGCGCCAGCAGTGGCGCCAGGACAACACGGGGGGAGACCCAGTACTTC.

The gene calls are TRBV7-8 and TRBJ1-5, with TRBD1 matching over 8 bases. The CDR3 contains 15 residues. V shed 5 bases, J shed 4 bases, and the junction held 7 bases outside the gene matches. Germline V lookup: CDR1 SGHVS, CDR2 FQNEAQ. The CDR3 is CASSAWTGSNQPQHF. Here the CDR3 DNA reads TGTGCCAGCAGCGCGTGGACAGGGTCAAATCAGCCCCAGCATTTT.

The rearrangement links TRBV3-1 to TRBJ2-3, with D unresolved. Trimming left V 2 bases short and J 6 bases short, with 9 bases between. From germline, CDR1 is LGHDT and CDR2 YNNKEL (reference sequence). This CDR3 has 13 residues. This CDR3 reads CASSQSPADTQYF. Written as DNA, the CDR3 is TGTGCCAGCAGCCAAAGTCCAGCCGATACGCAGTATTTT.

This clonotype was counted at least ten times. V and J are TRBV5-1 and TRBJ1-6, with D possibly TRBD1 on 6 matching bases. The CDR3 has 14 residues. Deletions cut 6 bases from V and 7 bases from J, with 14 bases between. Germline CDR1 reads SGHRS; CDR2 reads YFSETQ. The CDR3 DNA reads TGCGCCAGCACCCACGACAGGCCGAATTCACCCCTCCACTTT. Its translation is CASTHDRPNSPLHF.

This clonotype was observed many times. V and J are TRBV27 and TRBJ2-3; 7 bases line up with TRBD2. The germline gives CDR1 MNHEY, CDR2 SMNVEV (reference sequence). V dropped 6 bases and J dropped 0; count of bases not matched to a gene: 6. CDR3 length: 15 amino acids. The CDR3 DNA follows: TGTGCCAGCAGGAAACTAGCGATTAGCACAGATACGCAGTATTTT. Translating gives CASRKLAISTDTQYF.

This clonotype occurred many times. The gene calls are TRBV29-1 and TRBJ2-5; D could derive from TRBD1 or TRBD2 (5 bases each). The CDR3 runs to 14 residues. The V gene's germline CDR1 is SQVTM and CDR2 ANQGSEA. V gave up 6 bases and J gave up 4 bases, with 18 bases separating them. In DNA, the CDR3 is TGCAGCGTGGGACCGCAACAAAGCCTAGAGACCCAGTACTTC. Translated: CSVGPQQSLETQYF. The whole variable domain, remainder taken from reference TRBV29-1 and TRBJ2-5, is SAVISQKPSRDICQRGTSLTIQCQVDSQVTMMFWYRQQPGQSLTLIATANQGSEATYESGFVIDKFPISRPNLTFSTLTVSNMSPEDSSIYLCSVGPQQSLETQYFGPGTRLLVL.

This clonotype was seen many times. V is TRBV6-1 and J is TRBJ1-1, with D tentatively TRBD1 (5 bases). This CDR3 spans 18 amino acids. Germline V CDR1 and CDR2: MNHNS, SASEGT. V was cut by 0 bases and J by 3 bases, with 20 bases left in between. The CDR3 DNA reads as TGTGCCAGCAGTGAAGCGGGCACGTGGGGGATAAGGGACACTGAAGCTTTCTTT. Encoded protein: CASSEAGTWGIRDTEAFF.

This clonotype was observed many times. The CDR3 protein is CASSYGGQETQYF. CDR3 nucleotide sequence: TGTGCCAGCAGTTATGGCGGCCAAGAGACCCAGTACTTC. The gene calls are TRBV6-6 and TRBJ2-5; D uncertain. V dropped 3 bases and J dropped 1 base, with 6 bases sitting between them. The CDR3 spans 13 residues. Germline V gene sequence: CDR1 MNHNY, CDR2 SVGAGI (reference sequence).

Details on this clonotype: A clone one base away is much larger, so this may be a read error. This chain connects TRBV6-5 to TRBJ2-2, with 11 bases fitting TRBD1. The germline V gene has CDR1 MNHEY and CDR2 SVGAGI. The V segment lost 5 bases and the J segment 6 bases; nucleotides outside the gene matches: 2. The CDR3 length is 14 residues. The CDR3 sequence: CASSRTGGAGELFF. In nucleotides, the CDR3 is TGTGCCAGCAGTCGGACAGGGGGCGCCGGGGAGCTGTTTTTT.

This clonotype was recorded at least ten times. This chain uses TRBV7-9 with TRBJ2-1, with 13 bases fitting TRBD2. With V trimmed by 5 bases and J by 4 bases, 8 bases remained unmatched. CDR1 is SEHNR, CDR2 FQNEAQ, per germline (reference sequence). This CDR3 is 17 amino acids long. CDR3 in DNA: TGTGCCAGCAGCCCTCGACTAGCGGGAGGAAAGTACAATGAGCAGTTCTTC. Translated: CASSPRLAGGKYNEQFF.

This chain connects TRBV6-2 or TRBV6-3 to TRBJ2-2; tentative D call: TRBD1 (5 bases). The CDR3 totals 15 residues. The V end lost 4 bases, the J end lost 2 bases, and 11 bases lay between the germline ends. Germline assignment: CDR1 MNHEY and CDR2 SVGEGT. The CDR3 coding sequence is TGTGCCAGCAGTTCCCACAGGCCTAACACCGGGGAGCTGTTTTTT. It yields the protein CASSSHRPNTGELFF.

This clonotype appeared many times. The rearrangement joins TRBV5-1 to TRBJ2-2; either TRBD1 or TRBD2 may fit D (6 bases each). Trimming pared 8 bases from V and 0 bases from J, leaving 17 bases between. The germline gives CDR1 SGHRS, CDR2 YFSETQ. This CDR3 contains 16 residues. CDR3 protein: CASQEGGTSNTGELFF. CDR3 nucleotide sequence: TGCGCCAGTCAAGAAGGCGGGACATCGAACACCGGGGAGCTGTTTTTT.

This CDR3 reads CSVGGEVFEEGNTEAFF. DNA of the CDR3: TGCAGCGTTGGGGGTGAAGTTTTTGAGGAAGGGAACACTGAAGCTTTCTTT. This chain uses TRBV29-1 with TRBJ1-1; D not resolved. The V end lost 4 bases, the J end lost 1 base, and 22 bases lay between the germline ends. Germline CDR1 and CDR2: SQVTM and ANQGSEA. The CDR3 extends over 17 amino acids.

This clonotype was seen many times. CDR3 in DNA: TGCGCCAGCAGCTTGGCGGGTATGGTTAACCAAGAGACCCAGTACTTC. Amino acids: CASSLAGMVNQETQYF. The V gene is TRBV5-1, the J gene TRBJ2-5; unclear D gene. The V gene's germline CDR1 is SGHRS and CDR2 YFSETQ. Deletions cut 0 bases from V and 0 bases from J, with 12 bases between. CDR3 length: 16 residues.

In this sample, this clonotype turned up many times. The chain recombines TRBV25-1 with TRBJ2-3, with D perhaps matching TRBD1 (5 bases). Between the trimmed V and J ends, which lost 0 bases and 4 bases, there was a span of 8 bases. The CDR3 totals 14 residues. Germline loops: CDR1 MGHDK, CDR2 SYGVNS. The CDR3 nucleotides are TGTGCCAGCAGTGAATACTTCAGGGCAGATACGCAGTATTTT. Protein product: CASSEYFRADTQYF.

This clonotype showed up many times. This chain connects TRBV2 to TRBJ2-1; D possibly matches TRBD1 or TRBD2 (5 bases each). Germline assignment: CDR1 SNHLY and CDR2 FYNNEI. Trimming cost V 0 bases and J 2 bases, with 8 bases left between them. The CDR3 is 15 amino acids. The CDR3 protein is CASSEAGDPYNEQFF. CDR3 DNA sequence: TGTGCCAGCAGTGAAGCAGGGGACCCCTACAATGAGCAGTTCTTC. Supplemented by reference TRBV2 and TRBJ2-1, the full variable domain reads EPEVTQTPSHQVTQMGQEVILRCVPISNHLYFYWYRQILGQKVEFLVSFYNNEISEKSEIFDDQFSVERPDGSNFTLKIRSTKLEDSAMYFCASSEAGDPYNEQFFGPGTRLTVL.

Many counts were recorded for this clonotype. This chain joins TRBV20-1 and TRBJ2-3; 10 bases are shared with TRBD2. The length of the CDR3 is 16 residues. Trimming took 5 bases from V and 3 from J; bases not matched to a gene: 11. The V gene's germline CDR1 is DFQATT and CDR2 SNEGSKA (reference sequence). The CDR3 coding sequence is TGCAGTGCTTACGGGGCTAGCGGGAGTGAAACAGATACGCAGTATTTT. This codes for CSAYGASGSETDTQYF.

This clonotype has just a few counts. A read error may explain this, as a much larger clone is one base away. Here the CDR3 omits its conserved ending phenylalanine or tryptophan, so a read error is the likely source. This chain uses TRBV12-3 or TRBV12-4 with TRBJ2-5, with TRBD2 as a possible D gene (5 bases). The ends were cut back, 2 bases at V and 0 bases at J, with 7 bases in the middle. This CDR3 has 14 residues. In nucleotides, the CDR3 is TGTGCCAGCAGTTTAAGAGCGGACCAAGAGACCCAGTACTCC. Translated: CASSLRADQETQYS.

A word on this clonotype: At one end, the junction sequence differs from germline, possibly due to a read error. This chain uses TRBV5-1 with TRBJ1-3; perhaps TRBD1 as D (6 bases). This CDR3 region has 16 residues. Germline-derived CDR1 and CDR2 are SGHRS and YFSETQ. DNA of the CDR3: TGCGCCAGCAGCACCGGACAGCGAACCTCTGGAGACACCATATATTTT. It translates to CASSTGQRTSGDTIYF.

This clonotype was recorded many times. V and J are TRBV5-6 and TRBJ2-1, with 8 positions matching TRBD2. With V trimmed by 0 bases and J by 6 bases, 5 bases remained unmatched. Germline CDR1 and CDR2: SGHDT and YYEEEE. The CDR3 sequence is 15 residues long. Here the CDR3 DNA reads TGTGCCAGCAGCTTGGGTAGCGGGGCCAGCAATGAGCAGTTCTTC. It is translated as CASSLGSGASNEQFF.

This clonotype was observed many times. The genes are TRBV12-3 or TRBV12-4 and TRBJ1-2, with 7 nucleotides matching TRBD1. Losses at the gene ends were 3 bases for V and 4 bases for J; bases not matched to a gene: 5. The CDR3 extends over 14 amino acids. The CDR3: CASSFTGDAYGYTF. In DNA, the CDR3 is TGTGCCAGCAGTTTTACAGGGGATGCCTATGGCTACACCTTC.

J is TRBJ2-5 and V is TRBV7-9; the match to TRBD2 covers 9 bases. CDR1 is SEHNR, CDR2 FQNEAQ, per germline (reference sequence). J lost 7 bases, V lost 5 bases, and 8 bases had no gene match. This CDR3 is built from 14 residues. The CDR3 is CASSGSGGIGTQYF. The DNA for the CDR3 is TGTGCCAGCAGCGGTAGCGGGGGAATCGGGACCCAGTACTTC. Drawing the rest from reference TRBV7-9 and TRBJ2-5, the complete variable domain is DTGVSQNPRHKITKRGQNVTFRCDPISEHNRLYWYRQTLGQGPEFLTYFQNEAQLEKSRLLSDRFSAERPKGSFSTLEIQRTEQGDSAMYLCASSGSGGIGTQYFGPGTRLLVL.

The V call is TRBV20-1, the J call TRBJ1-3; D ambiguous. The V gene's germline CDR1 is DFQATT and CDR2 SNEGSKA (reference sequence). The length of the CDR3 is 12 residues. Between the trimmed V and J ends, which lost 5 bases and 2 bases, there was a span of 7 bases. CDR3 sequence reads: CSASSTGNTIYF. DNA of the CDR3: TGCAGTGCTTCCTCGACTGGAAACACCATATATTTT.

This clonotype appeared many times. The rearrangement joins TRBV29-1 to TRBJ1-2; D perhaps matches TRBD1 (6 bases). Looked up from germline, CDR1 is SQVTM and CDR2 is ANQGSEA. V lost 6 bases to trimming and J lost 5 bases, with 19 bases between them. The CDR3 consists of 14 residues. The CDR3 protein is CSVTSEPRGYGYTF. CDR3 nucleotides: TGCAGCGTGACCTCTGAACCCAGGGGTTATGGCTACACCTTC.

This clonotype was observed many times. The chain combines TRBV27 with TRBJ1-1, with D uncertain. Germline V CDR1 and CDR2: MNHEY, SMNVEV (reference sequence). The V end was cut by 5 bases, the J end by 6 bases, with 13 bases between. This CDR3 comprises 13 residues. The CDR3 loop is CASSPGVWAEAFF. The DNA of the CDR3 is TGTGCCAGCAGTCCGGGAGTATGGGCTGAAGCTTTCTTT.